Listed below are T cell receptor beta chains from one sample, sequenced in a study of OX40 agonist ivuxolimab in advanced cancers. Data came from immunoSEQ multiplex PCR; TCRdb stores just in-frame clones and leaves some out. The sample has about 35,000 clones, 82% seen once. Source: CD4+ or CD8+ T cells sorted from blood, taken in a trial of the OX40 agonist ivuxolimab. These receptors originate from an adult with an advanced solid tumor such as melanoma, head and neck, liver or kidney cancer. CDR3s include the opening cysteine and the closing phenylalanine or tryptophan. The order of the fields is clone size, J gene, V gene, D gene, CDR3 protein, CDR3 DNA. The D gene is left open where the match is weak. The size of a clone is reported for some rows only, either as once, few or many, or as a class for expanded clones.

>medium-sized|TRBJ2-2|TRBV7-2|.
CASSLTAGTPGELFF
TGTGCCAGCAGCCTAACTGCCGGGACACCCGGGGAGCTGTTTTTT
>.|TRBJ2-5|TRBV11-2|.
CASSSQPTYQETQYF
TGTGCCAGCAGCTCCCAACCGACTTATCAAGAGACCCAGTACTTC
>.|TRBJ2-5|TRBV27|.
CASSPRGPKETQYF
TGTGCCAGCAGTCCTCGGGGGCCCAAAGAGACCCAGTACTTC
>once|TRBJ2-1|TRBV19|.
CASRGSQSSYNEQFF
TGTGCCAGTAGAGGCAGCCAAAGCTCCTACAATGAGCAGTTCTTC
>few|TRBJ1-2|TRBV5-4|.
CASSLVLTQIPLYGYTF
TGTGCCAGCAGCTTGGTTTTAACCCAGATTCCCCTCTATGGCTACACCTTC
>.|TRBJ2-7|TRBV13|TRBD1
CASSGPGTGLGEQYF
TGTGCCAGCAGCGGGCCCGGGACAGGGCTGGGGGAGCAGTACTTC
>.|TRBJ2-7|TRBV6-4|TRBD1
CASSDPPGQGAGEQYF
TGTGCCAGCAGTGACCCACCGGGACAGGGGGCGGGGGAGCAGTACTTC
>.|TRBJ2-7|TRBV28|.
CASTLGQGTGYEQYF
TGTGCCAGCACCCTGGGGCAGGGGACGGGCTACGAGCAGTACTTC
>.|TRBJ2-7|TRBV27|TRBD2
CASSSPAGGPVYEQYF
TGTGCCAGCAGTTCCCCAGCGGGAGGGCCGGTGTACGAGCAGTACTTC
>.|TRBJ1-2|TRBV5-1|.
CASSFSQGPGGYTF
TGCGCCAGCAGCTTCAGTCAGGGTCCCGGGGGCTACACCTTC
>.|TRBJ1-1|TRBV5-6|TRBD1
CASSLDTGETEAFF
TGTGCCAGCAGCTTGGATACAGGGGAGACTGAAGCTTTCTTT
>.|TRBJ1-2|TRBV28|.
CASSPRTFNYGYTF
TGTGCCAGCAGTCCCAGGACCTTTAACTATGGCTACACCTTC
>.|TRBJ2-7|TRBV19|TRBD1
CASSTSTGDEQYF
TGTGCCAGTAGTACCTCGACAGGGGACGAGCAGTACTTC
>.|TRBJ2-7|TRBV28|.
CASSLRWDGAYEQYF
TGTGCCAGCAGTTTAAGATGGGACGGGGCCTACGAGCAGTACTTC
>.|TRBJ2-3|TRBV7-6|.
CASISGARTDTQYF
TGTGCCAGCATTTCGGGGGCCCGCACAGATACGCAGTATTTT
>few|TRBJ1-2|TRBV7-9|.
CASSLAQWQYGYTF
TGTGCCAGCAGCTTAGCGCAGTGGCAGTATGGCTACACCTTC
>.|TRBJ1-2|TRBV19|TRBD1
CASSTGGSGYTF
TGTGCCAGTAGTACAGGGGGCTCTGGCTACACCTTC
>.|TRBJ2-4|TRBV6-5|.
CASSALGARENIQYF
TGTGCCAGCAGCGCCCTAGGGGCTAGGGAAAACATTCAGTACTTC
>.|TRBJ2-7|TRBV2|.
CASNGWTLLEQYF
TGTGCCAGCAACGGTTGGACACTTCTCGAGCAGTACTTC
>few|TRBJ2-7|TRBV13|.
CASSLGPQGGPEQYF
TGTGCCAGCAGCTTAGGCCCACAGGGAGGGCCCGAGCAGTACTTC
>.|TRBJ2-1|TRBV2|.
CASSDRTLKAGHVDNEQFF
TGTGCCAGCAGTGATAGGACATTAAAAGCCGGCCACGTCGACAATGAGCAGTTCTTC
>.|TRBJ1-6|TRBV19|.
CASKDSRVDSPLHF
TGTGCCAGTAAGGATAGCAGGGTCGATTCACCCCTCCACTTT
>.|TRBJ2-7|TRBV4-1|TRBD2
CASSQGGRFYEQYF
TGCGCCAGCAGCCAGGGCGGGAGGTTCTACGAGCAGTACTTC
>.|TRBJ2-3|TRBV5-1|.
CASSLALGLTDTQYF
TGCGCCAGCAGCTTGGCCTTGGGGCTCACAGATACGCAGTATTTT
>.|TRBJ2-7|TRBV12-1|.
CASSFTRRQGKVYEQYF
TGTGCCAGCAGCTTTACGCGTCGACAGGGTAAAGTGTACGAGCAGTACTTC
>.|TRBJ1-2|TRBV27|.
CASSFPPGHRSTNYGYTF
TGTGCCAGCAGTTTCCCTCCGGGACACCGAAGTACTAACTATGGCTACACCTTC
>.|TRBJ1-6|TRBV5-1|.
CASSSQGYSPLHF
TGCGCCAGCAGCTCCCAGGGTTATTCACCCCTCCACTTT
>.|TRBJ1-2|TRBV10-3|.
CAISESGLSNYGYTF
TGTGCCATCAGTGAGTCCGGGTTATCCAACTATGGCTACACCTTC
>.|TRBJ2-7|TRBV5-4|.
CASSPGIASSYEQYF
TGTGCCAGCAGCCCGGGGATAGCAAGCTCCTACGAGCAGTACTTC
>.|TRBJ2-3|TRBV11-2|.
CASSSYPFPGEGTDTQYF
TGTGCCAGCAGTTCTTACCCCTTCCCGGGGGAAGGGACAGATACGCAGTATTTT
>once|TRBJ1-5|TRBV19|.
CASSWQGLGQPQHF
TGTGCCAGTAGTTGGCAGGGTTTGGGCCAGCCCCAGCATTTT
>few|TRBJ2-5|TRBV7-9|.
CASSTDNSFGPETQYF
TGTGCCAGCAGCACCGACAACTCCTTTGGACCAGAGACCCAGTACTTC
>.|TRBJ1-2|TRBV2|.
CASSPGLTGVGYTF
TGTGCCAGCAGCCCGGGTTTAACAGGAGTCGGCTACACCTTC
>once|TRBJ2-7|TRBV27|TRBD1
CASSLSGGPYEQYF
TGTGCCAGCAGTTTATCAGGGGGCCCCTACGAGCAGTACTTC
>.|TRBJ2-7|TRBV27|TRBD2
CASRGLALSGEQYF
TGTGCCAGCAGGGGACTAGCCCTTTCAGGCGAGCAGTACTTC
>.|TRBJ2-7|TRBV5-4|.
CASSLGVSSYEQYF
TGTGCCAGCAGCTTGGGGGTCAGCTCCTACGAGCAGTACTTC
>.|TRBJ2-3|TRBV19|.
CASSTLEAGLAGTQYF
TGTGCCAGTAGTACCCTAGAGGCGGGATTAGCAGGCACGCAGTATTTT